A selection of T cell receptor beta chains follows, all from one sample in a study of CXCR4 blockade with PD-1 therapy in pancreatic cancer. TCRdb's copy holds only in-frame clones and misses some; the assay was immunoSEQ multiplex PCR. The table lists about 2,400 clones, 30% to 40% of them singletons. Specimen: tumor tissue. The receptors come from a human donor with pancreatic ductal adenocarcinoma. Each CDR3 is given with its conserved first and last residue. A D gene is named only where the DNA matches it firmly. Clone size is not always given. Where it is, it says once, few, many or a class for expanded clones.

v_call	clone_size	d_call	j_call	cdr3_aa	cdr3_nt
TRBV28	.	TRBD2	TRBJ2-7	CASSSSGTSGRRPYF	TGTGCCAGCAGTTCGTCCGGGACTAGCGGGAGGCGTCCGTACTTC
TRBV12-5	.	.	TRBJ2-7	CASGLVDRAYEQYF	TGTGCTAGTGGTTTGGTCGACCGGGCCTACGAGCAGTACTTC
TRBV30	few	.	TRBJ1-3	CAWSGISGNTIYF	TGTGCCTGGAGTGGAATCTCTGGAAACACCATATATTTT
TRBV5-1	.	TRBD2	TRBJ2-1	CASSLGPTSGSSNEQFF	TGCGCCAGCAGCTTGGGACCCACTAGCGGGAGTAGTAATGAGCAGTTCTTC
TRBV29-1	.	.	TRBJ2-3	CSVGPSRSTDTQYF	TGCAGCGTTGGTCCTAGCCGTAGCACAGATACGCAGTATTTT
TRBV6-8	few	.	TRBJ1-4	CACQLGATNEKLFF	TGTGCCTGCCAGCTGGGGGCAACTAATGAAAAACTGTTTTTT
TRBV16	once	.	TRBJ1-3	CASSQGSGNTIYF	TGTGCCAGCAGCCAAGGATCTGGAAACACCATATATTTT
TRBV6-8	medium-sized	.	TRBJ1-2	CASSYYGQRRYGYTF	TGTGCCAGCAGTTATTACGGACAGAGGCGCTATGGCTACACCTTC
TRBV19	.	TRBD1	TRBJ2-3	CASSFDRVDTQYF	TGTGCCAGTTCCTTCGACAGGGTAGATACGCAGTATTTT
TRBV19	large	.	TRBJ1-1	CASRPPSGVENTEAFF	TGTGCCAGTAGGCCACCGAGCGGGGTTGAGAACACTGAAGCTTTCTTT
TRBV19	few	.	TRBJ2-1	CASSIGDYNEQFF	TGTGCCAGTAGTATTGGGGACTACAATGAGCAGTTCTTC
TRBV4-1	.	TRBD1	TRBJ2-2	CASSQDNRDRVTGELFF	TGCGCCAGCAGCCAAGATAACAGGGACAGGGTGACCGGGGAGCTGTTTTTT
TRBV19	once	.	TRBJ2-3	CASRSEGFTDTQYF	TGTGCCAGTCGGTCTGAGGGGTTCACAGATACGCAGTATTTT
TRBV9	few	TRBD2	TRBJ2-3	CASSRLAGPTDTQYF	TGTGCCAGCAGTAGACTAGCGGGACCCACAGATACGCAGTATTTT
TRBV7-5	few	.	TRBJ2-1	CASSSRGAGEGNEQFF	TGTGCCAGCAGCTCCCGAGGGGCGGGAGAGGGGAATGAGCAGTTCTTC
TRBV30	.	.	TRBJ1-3	CAWSVLVGNTIYF	TGTGCCTGGAGTGTACTGGTTGGAAACACCATATATTTT
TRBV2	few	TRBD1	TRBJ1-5	CASSGDRGSNQPQHF	TGTGCCAGCAGCGGGGACAGGGGAAGCAATCAGCCCCAGCATTTT
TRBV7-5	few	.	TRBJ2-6	CASSFWVSGANVLTF	TGTGCCAGCAGCTTCTGGGTCTCTGGGGCCAACGTCCTGACTTTC
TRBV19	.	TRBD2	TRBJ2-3	CASSISGLAGVTQYF	TGTGCCAGTAGTATCTCAGGCCTAGCGGGGGTTACGCAGTATTTT
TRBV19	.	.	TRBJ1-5	CASHRFRGSNQPQHF	TGTGCCAGTCACAGGTTCCGTGGGAGCAATCAGCCCCAGCATTTT
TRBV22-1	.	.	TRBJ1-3	CPGSKRGGHTGNTIYF	TGTCCTGGGAGCAAGAGGGGGGGCCATACTGGAAACACCATATATTTT
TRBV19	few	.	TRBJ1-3	CATFSGNTIYF	TGTGCCACGTTCTCTGGAAACACCATATATTTT
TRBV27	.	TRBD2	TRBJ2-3	CASSPGRGPPADTQYF	TGTGCCAGCAGTCCCGGGAGGGGCCCTCCAGCAGATACGCAGTATTTT
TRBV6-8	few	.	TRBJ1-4	CASSYGDWGEKLFF	TGTGCCAGCTCCTACGGAGATTGGGGTGAAAAACTGTTTTTT
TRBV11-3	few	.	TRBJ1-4	CASSFGAGNEKLFF	TGTGCCAGCAGCTTCGGTGCGGGAAATGAAAAACTGTTTTTT
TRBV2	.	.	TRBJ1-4	CASRRHSTNEKLFF	TGTGCCAGCAGGAGGCACTCAACTAATGAAAAACTGTTTTTT
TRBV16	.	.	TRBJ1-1	CASSQYDSMNTEAFF	TGTGCCAGCAGCCAATATGACAGCATGAACACTGAAGCTTTCTTT
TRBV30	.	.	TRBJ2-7	CAWSEGGYEQYF	TGTGCCTGGAGCGAGGGGGGGTACGAGCAGTACTTC
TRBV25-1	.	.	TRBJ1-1	CASSEEGREAFF	TGTGCCAGCAGTGAGGAAGGACGTGAAGCTTTCTTT
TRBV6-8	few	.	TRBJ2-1	CAIRGGWDNEQFF	TGTGCCATCAGGGGGGGATGGGACAATGAGCAGTTCTTC
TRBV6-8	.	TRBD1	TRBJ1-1	CAISGQGGNTEAFF	TGTGCCATCAGTGGACAGGGCGGGAACACTGAAGCTTTCTTT